Presented here are 27 T cell receptor beta chains from one specimen sequenced in a study of a mutant IDH1 vaccine in newly diagnosed glioma. Described time point: week 5, during vaccination. Doses comprised 300 ug of mutant IDH1 20-mer peptide each, plus topical imiquimod. No cognate antigen is known for these TCRs. Using immunoSEQ multiplex PCR, the repertoire was profiled, and TCRdb retains in-frame clones only, with some absent. The sample lists over 55,000 clones, 65% to 90% seen once, with 3% to 3.5% in the top ten. This specimen consisted of PBMCs, obtained from a glioma patient whose treatment included an IDH1 peptide vaccine. The receptors were sampled from a woman aged 18-30 years with glioma. Some clones in this sample may be carry-over from other donors' samples.

The chain is built from TRBV5-4 and TRBJ1-5; 9 positions match TRBD1. This CDR3 is built from 17 residues. The junction had 13 bases not matched to a gene; V was cut back by 3 bases and J by 6 bases. Germline values: CDR1 SGHNT, CDR2 YYREEE (reference sequence). The CDR3 nucleotides read TGTGCCAGCAGCTATGGGACGGGACAGGGAGGCGGTCAGCCCCAGCATTTT. It specifies CASSYGTGQGGGQPQHF. The full variable domain, rest sourced from reference TRBV5-4 and TRBJ1-5, is ETGVTQSPTHLIKTRGQQVTLRCSSQSGHNTVSWYQQALGQGPQFIFQYYREEENGRGNFPPRFSGLQFPNYSSELNVNALELDDSALYLCASSYGTGQGGGQPQHFGDGTRLSIL.

The gene calls are TRBV6-6 and TRBJ1-1, with unresolved D. The ends were cut back, 6 bases at V and 6 bases at J, with 8 bases in the middle. CDR1 is MNHNY and CDR2 is SVGAGI in the germline V gene (reference sequence). This CDR3 comprises 11 residues. The CDR3: CASRSGSEAFF. CDR3 coding DNA: TGTGCCAGCAGAAGCGGGTCTGAAGCTTTCTTT.

This chain connects TRBV2 to TRBJ2-3, with D possibly TRBD2 on 5 matching bases. The CDR3 is 16 residues long. Looked up from germline, CDR1 is SNHLY and CDR2 is FYNNEI. The V gene lost 4 bases and the J gene lost 2 bases, with 16 bases spanning the gap. For the CDR3, the DNA is TGTGCCAGCAGTGCAGCCGGGAACCTACTCACAGATACGCAGTATTTT. Translating it yields CASSAAGNLLTDTQYF.

The V and J genes are TRBV7-2 and TRBJ1-1, with D maybe TRBD1 (5 bases). The V end was cut by 4 bases, the J end by 6 bases, with 15 bases between. The germline V gene encodes CDR1 SGHTA and CDR2 FQGNSA. This CDR3 contains 14 residues. Here the CDR3 reads CASSSWGGWAEAFF. CDR3 nucleotides: TGTGCCAGCAGCTCCTGGGGGGGGTGGGCTGAAGCTTTCTTT.

This clone has more than one count but fewer than ten. The genes are TRBV6-1 and TRBJ2-3; TRBD2 might be the D (6 bases). Looked up from germline, CDR1 is MNHNS and CDR2 is SASEGT. V was clipped by 0 bases and J by 2 bases, with 9 bases between them. The CDR3 has 15 amino acids. CDR3 sequence reads: CASSEAGGNTDTQYF. The CDR3 coding sequence is TGTGCCAGCAGTGAAGCCGGCGGGAACACAGATACGCAGTATTTT.

This clone appeared many times. The CDR3 reads CAWKQAYEQYF. Written as DNA, the CDR3 is TGTGCCTGGAAACAAGCTTACGAGCAGTACTTC. The chain links TRBV30 to TRBJ2-5; D not certain. Gene TRBJ2-7 matches the end of the DNA better, so the J call may be wrong. From germline, CDR1 is GTSNPN and CDR2 SVGIG (reference sequence). The CDR3 is 11 amino acids.

CDR3 region: CASSPSGRGTDTQYF. The CDR3 coding sequence is TGTGCCAGCAGCCCCAGCGGGCGAGGAACAGATACGCAGTATTTT. The chain couples TRBV21-1 to TRBJ2-3; the tabulated D call, TRBD2, remains unverified against the DNA. TRBV21-1 is given as a pseudogene. This CDR3 has 15 residues.

This clone was observed a single time. The chain recombines TRBV7-9 with TRBJ2-5; D is undetermined. The germline gives CDR1 SEHNR, CDR2 FQNEAQ (reference sequence). Trimming removed 5 bases from V and 2 bases from J, with 12 bases in between. The CDR3 runs 14 residues. This chain's CDR3 is CASSPTELQETQYF. CDR3 nucleotide sequence: TGTGCCAGCAGCCCAACAGAGTTGCAAGAGACCCAGTACTTC.

The chain has TRBV27 and TRBJ1-1; no clear D. V was pared by 8 bases and J by 6 bases, with 13 bases between. This CDR3 has 12 amino acids. Germline V gene data show CDR1 as MNHEY and CDR2 as SMNVEV (reference sequence). CDR3 sequence: CASGIREAEAFF. The CDR3 DNA sequence: TGTGCCAGCGGCATACGGGAGGCTGAAGCTTTCTTT.

This sequence joins TRBV5-8 and TRBJ2-1; unclear D gene. The CDR3 has 14 amino acids. The germline V gene encodes CDR1 SGHTS and CDR2 YDEGEE. V lost 0 bases and J 0 bases, leaving 4 bases between the germline ends. Written as DNA, the CDR3 is TGTGCCAGCAGCTTGGGGGACTCCTACAATGAGCAGTTCTTC. Protein: CASSLGDSYNEQFF.

J is TRBJ2-2 and V is TRBV30; no firm D call. The germline V gene encodes CDR1 GTSNPN and CDR2 SVGIG (reference sequence). V dropped 0 bases and J dropped 4 bases, with 12 bases sitting between them. The CDR3 covers 15 residues. Here the CDR3 DNA reads TGTGCCTGGAGTGTAGGAGCGTTTGGCACCGGGGAGCTGTTTTTT. Residues: CAWSVGAFGTGELFF.

This clone was counted between two and nine times. J is TRBJ1-1 and V is TRBV9; the D gene is possibly TRBD1 (5 bases). V lost 1 base and J lost 4, with 11 bases in between. This CDR3 has 14 residues. Germline CDR1 is SGDLS and CDR2 is YYNGEE. CDR3 amino acids: CASSVQGAGTEAFF. DNA for the CDR3: TGTGCCAGCAGCGTACAGGGCGCGGGCACTGAAGCTTTCTTT.

The genes are TRBV5-1 and TRBJ1-3; D remains ambiguous. V lost 4 bases to trimming and J lost 0 bases, with 11 bases between them. The germline CDR1 and CDR2 sequences are SGHRS and YFSETQ. The CDR3 loop spans 15 amino acids. This CDR3 reads CASSRLLSSGNTIYF. In DNA, the CDR3 is TGCGCCAGCAGCCGACTGCTGAGCTCTGGAAACACCATATATTTT.

The rearrangement links TRBV2 to TRBJ2-1, with a weak D call TRBD1 (5 bases). This CDR3 contains 15 residues. Germline-derived CDR1 and CDR2 are SNHLY and FYNNEI. V lost 7 bases and J lost 0, with 13 bases in between. Here the CDR3 reads CASKTDLSSYNEQFF. CDR3 nucleotides: TGTGCCAGCAAGACAGACTTGAGCTCCTACAATGAGCAGTTCTTC.

J is TRBJ1-1 and V is TRBV4-1; D remains unclear. The V gene lost 0 bases and the J gene lost 1 base, with 9 bases spanning the gap. This CDR3 has 15 residues. Germline CDR1 is MGHRA and CDR2 is YSYEKL. CDR3 in DNA: TGCGCCAGCAGCCAAGAAGCACGGTGGAACACTGAAGCTTTCTTT. Translated, it gives CASSQEARWNTEAFF.

The V call is TRBV7-6, the J call TRBJ1-2, with no clear D. CDR3 length: 14 amino acids. The germline V gene has CDR1 SGHVS and CDR2 FNYEAQ. V lost 0 bases and J 7 bases, leaving 12 bases between the germline ends. CDR3: CASSLAASSSGYTF. CDR3 in DNA: TGTGCCAGCAGCTTAGCGGCGAGCTCGAGTGGCTACACCTTC.

The genes are TRBV4-1 and TRBJ1-1; 8 nucleotides align to TRBD1. J gave up 3 bases and V 7 bases, and 10 bases lay outside the gene matches. This CDR3 contains 15 residues. Germline loops: CDR1 MGHRA, CDR2 YSYEKL. DNA for the CDR3: TGCGCCAGCACCCCTCGGACAGGGTGGGACACTGAAGCTTTCTTT. As protein: CASTPRTGWDTEAFF.

This clone was counted a few times. The chain has TRBV20-1 and TRBJ2-1; D is perhaps TRBD2 (6 bases). Trimming pared 3 bases from V and 6 bases from J, leaving 6 bases between. Germline-derived CDR1 and CDR2 are DFQATT and SNEGSKA (reference sequence). This CDR3 is 11 amino acids long. The CDR3 DNA reads TGCAGTGCTAGCGGGAGCAATGAGCAGTTCTTC. Its protein product is CSASGSNEQFF.

The rearrangement joins TRBV13 to TRBJ2-5; 9 nucleotides align to TRBD1. V shed 0 bases, J shed 5 bases, and the junction held 7 bases outside the gene matches. The CDR3 totals 16 residues. CDR1 is PRHDT and CDR2 is FYEKMQ in the germline V gene (reference sequence). The CDR3 is CASSLGQGAGWETQYF. CDR3 DNA sequence: TGTGCCAGCAGCTTAGGACAGGGGGCCGGCTGGGAGACCCAGTACTTC.

The chain carries TRBV4-3 and TRBJ1-1; a possible D gene is TRBD1 (5 bases). Germline V gene data show CDR1 as LGHNA and CDR2 as YSLEER. This CDR3 is 18 amino acids long. The ends were cut back, 4 bases at V and 1 base at J, with 22 bases in the middle. CDR3 in DNA: TGCGCCAGCAGCCGAAGTGGTCTCGGGGGTCGCCCGAACACTGAAGCTTTCTTT. Translated, it gives CASSRSGLGGRPNTEAFF.

The chain uses TRBV4-1 and TRBJ2-1; 8 positions agree with TRBD2. Losses at the gene ends were 3 bases for V and 4 bases for J; bases not matched to a gene: 8. Germline V gene lookup returns CDR1 MGHRA and CDR2 YSYEKL. This CDR3 comprises 16 residues. The CDR3 loop is CASSQKISGKYNEQFF. As DNA, the CDR3 is TGCGCCAGCAGCCAGAAAATTAGCGGGAAATACAATGAGCAGTTCTTC.

The V and J genes are TRBV6-6 and TRBJ1-1, with 8 bases aligning to TRBD1. The V and J ends lost 2 bases and 7 bases, in that order; junction bases with no gene match: 6. Looked up from germline, CDR1 is MNHNY and CDR2 is SVGAGI (reference sequence). The CDR3 runs 14 residues. CDR3 protein: CASSYLGQVYEAFF. Here the CDR3 DNA reads TGTGCCAGCAGTTACCTGGGACAGGTTTATGAAGCTTTCTTT.

V and J are TRBV15 and TRBJ1-2; D is unclear. Germline CDR1 is LNHNV and CDR2 is YYDKDF (reference sequence). The CDR3 spans 15 residues. The V gene lost 0 bases and the J gene lost 8 bases, with 16 bases spanning the gap. The CDR3 sequence: CATSRDEGRSWGYTF. The DNA for the CDR3 is TGTGCCACCAGCAGAGATGAGGGAAGGTCTTGGGGCTACACCTTC.

The chain combines TRBV7-8 with TRBJ1-5, with D uncertain. The ends were cut back, 2 bases at V and 7 bases at J, with 9 bases in the middle. This CDR3 spans 13 amino acids. CDR1 and CDR2 from the germline V gene are SGHVS and FQNEAQ. The CDR3 DNA sequence: TGTGCCAGCAGCTTATGGGAGGGCCAGCCCCAGCATTTT. As protein: CASSLWEGQPQHF.

The chain uses TRBV7-2 and TRBJ2-1; the D gene is possibly TRBD2 (5 bases). CDR1 and CDR2 (germline): SGHTA, FQGNSA. CDR3 size: 16 residues. Trimming pared 1 base from V and 6 bases from J, leaving 16 bases between. The CDR3 DNA follows: TGTGCCAGCAGCTTAGTCGTCAGCGGACCGGTCAATGAGCAGTTCTTC. Residues: CASSLVVSGPVNEQFF.

This clone has more than one count but fewer than ten. The chain joins TRBV2 to TRBJ1-3; no definite D call. Looked up from germline, CDR1 is SNHLY and CDR2 is FYNNEI. Trimming took 4 bases from V and 0 from J, leaving 10 bases between them. The CDR3 is made up of 15 amino acids. For the CDR3, the DNA is TGTGCCAGCAGTGTGTCCGGGAACTCTGGAAACACCATATATTTT. Its translation: CASSVSGNSGNTIYF.

V and J are TRBV29-1 and TRBJ1-2; D is unclear. The CDR3 consists of 14 residues. V was shortened by 7 bases and J by 4 bases, with 19 bases between the two germline ends. The germline V gene encodes CDR1 SQVTM and CDR2 ANQGSEA. The CDR3: CSATRGLTGYGYTF. DNA for the CDR3: TGCAGCGCCACCCGGGGATTAACGGGCTATGGCTACACCTTC.